Each of the 9 T cell receptor beta chains below was sequenced from the same sample in a study of T cell responses to AZD1222 COVID-19 vaccine. The table came from immunoSEQ multiplex PCR; TCRdb's copy has only in-frame clones and leaves some out. Of about 170,000 clones in the sample, 92% are singletons; the top ten hold around 1.7%. The input for sequencing was peripheral blood, taken on day 0 of AZD1222 vaccination. These receptor sequences come from an adult in good health.

The chain joins TRBV18 to TRBJ1-2; D may be TRBD1 (5 bases). Germline CDR1 and CDR2: KGHSH and LQKENI. The CDR3 sequence is 16 residues long. V was clipped by 3 bases and J by 1 base, with 15 bases between them. CDR3 bases: TGTGCCAGCTCACCCTCCAACAGGCCTAATAACTATGGCTACACCTTC. Amino acids: CASSPSNRPNNYGYTF.

The J gene is TRBJ1-3, the V gene TRBV12-5, with D unclear. This CDR3 contains 13 residues. Per the germline V gene, CDR1 is LGHNT and CDR2 is FRNRAP. Trimming removed 1 base from V and 4 bases from J, with 5 bases in between. CDR3 amino acids: CASGLAMGNTIYF. The CDR3 bases are TGTGCTAGTGGTTTGGCAATGGGAAACACCATATATTTT.

The table lists this clone with a count of one. The junction departs from germline at one end; a sequencing error may be responsible. The chain carries TRBV10-3 and TRBJ2-3; D not certain. CDR1 ENHRY and CDR2 SYGVKD come from the germline V gene. This CDR3 comprises 12 residues. CDR3 loop: CAIGDLTDTQYF. CDR3 bases: TGTGCCATCGGTGACCTCACAGATACGCAGTATTTT.

This chain connects TRBV15 to TRBJ1-4; TRBD1 matches at 7 bases. The V segment lost 3 bases and the J segment 8 bases; nucleotides outside the gene matches: 6. The CDR3 runs to 14 residues. Germline V gene data show CDR1 as LNHNV and CDR2 as YYDKDF (reference sequence). As DNA, the CDR3 is TGTGCCACCAGCAGGGAGCAGGGGGAAGAAAAACTGTTTTTT. Amino acid sequence: CATSREQGEEKLFF.

V gene TRBV18 combines with J gene TRBJ2-5; the D is unclear. The CDR3 runs to 16 residues. From germline, CDR1 is KGHSH and CDR2 LQKENI. The ends were cut back, 2 bases at V and 0 bases at J, with 13 bases in the middle. The CDR3 protein is CASSPVLRRNQETQYF. The CDR3 DNA sequence: TGTGCCAGCTCACCAGTGCTGAGGCGGAACCAAGAGACCCAGTACTTC.

This clone has just one count. The chain joins TRBV11-2 to TRBJ1-1; D is undetermined. Germline CDR1 reads SGHAT; CDR2 reads FQNNGV. This CDR3 comprises 14 residues. Between the trimmed V and J ends, which lost 0 bases and 2 bases, there was a span of 7 bases. CDR3 residues: CASSLDLRNTEAFF. CDR3 coding DNA: TGTGCCAGCAGCTTAGATCTGAGAAACACTGAAGCTTTCTTT.

This chain uses TRBV29-1 with TRBJ2-7; D not certain. This CDR3 spans 13 amino acids. The V gene lost 0 bases and the J gene lost 3 bases, with 9 bases spanning the gap. Germline V CDR1 and CDR2: SQVTM, ANQGSEA. The CDR3 sequence is CSVEEPRLYEQYF. CDR3 coding DNA: TGCAGCGTTGAAGAACCCAGGCTCTACGAGCAGTACTTC.

Regarding this clone: A junction boundary mismatches the germline segment, possibly from a read error. J is TRBJ2-2 and V is TRBV7-7, with D perhaps being TRBD1 or TRBD2 (5 bases each). CDR1 is SSHAT, CDR2 FNYEAQ, per germline (reference sequence). The CDR3 sequence is 14 residues long. The CDR3 reads CASSMGPWAGELFF. The DNA of the CDR3 is TGTGCTAGCAGCATGGGACCATGGGCCGGGGAGCTGTTTTTT. Using reference TRBV7-7 and TRBJ2-2 for the parts outside the CDR3, the full variable domain is GAGVSQSPRYKVTKRGQDVTLRCDPISSHATLYWYQQALGQGPEFLTYFNYEAQPDKSGLPSDRFSAERPEGSISTLTIQRTEQRDSAMYRCASSMGPWAGELFFGEGSRLTVL.

The DNA for the CDR3 is TGCGCCAGCAGTGGAGGCGTCGGGGGGCGAGAGACCCAGTACTTC. This translates into CASSGGVGGRETQYF. This chain connects TRBV10-2 to TRBJ2-5; a weak D match, TRBD2 (7 bases). Looked up from germline, CDR1 is WSHSY and CDR2 is SAAADI. The CDR3 runs to 15 residues. Deletions cut 4 bases from V and 4 bases from J, with 16 bases between.